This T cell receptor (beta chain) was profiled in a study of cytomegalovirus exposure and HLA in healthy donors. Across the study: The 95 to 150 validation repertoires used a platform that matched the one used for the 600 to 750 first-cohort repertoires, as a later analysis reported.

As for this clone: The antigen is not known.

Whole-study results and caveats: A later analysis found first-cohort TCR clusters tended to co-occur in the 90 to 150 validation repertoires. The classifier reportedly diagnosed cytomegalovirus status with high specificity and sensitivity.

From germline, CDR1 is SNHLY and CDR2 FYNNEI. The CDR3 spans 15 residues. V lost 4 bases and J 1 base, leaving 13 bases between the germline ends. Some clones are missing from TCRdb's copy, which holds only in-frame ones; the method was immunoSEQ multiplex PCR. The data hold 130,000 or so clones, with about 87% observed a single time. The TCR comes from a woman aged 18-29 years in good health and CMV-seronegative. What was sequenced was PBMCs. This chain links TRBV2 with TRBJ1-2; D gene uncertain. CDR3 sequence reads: CASSVELLVNYGYTF. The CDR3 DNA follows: TGTGCCAGCAGTGTTGAATTGTTAGTTAACTATGGCTACACCTTC.